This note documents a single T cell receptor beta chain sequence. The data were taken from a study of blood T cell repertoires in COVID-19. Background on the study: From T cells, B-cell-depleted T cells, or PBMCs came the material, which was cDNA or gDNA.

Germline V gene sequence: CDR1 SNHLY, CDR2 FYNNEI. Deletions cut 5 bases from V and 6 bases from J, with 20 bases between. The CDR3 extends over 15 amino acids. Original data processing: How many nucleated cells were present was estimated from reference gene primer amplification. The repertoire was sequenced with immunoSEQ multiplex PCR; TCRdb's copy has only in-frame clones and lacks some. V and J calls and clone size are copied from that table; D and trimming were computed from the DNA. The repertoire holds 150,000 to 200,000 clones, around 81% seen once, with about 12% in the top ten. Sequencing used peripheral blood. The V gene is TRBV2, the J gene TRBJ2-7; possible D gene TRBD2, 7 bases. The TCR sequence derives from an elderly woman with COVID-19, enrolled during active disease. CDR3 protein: CASSPLGGGVGEQYF. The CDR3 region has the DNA TGTGCCAGCAGTCCCCTAGGGGGGGGAGTGGGCGAGCAGTACTTC.